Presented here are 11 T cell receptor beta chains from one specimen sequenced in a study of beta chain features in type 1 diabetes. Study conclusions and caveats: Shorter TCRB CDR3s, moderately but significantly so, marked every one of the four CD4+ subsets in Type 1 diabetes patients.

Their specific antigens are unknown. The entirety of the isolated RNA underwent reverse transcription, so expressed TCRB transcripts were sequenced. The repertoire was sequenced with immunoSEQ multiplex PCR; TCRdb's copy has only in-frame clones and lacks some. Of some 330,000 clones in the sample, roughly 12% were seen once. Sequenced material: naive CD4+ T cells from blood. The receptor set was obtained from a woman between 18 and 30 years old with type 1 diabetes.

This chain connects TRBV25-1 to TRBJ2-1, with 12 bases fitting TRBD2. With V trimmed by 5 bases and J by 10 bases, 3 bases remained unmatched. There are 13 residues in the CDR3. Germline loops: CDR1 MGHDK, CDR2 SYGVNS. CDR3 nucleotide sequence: TGTGCCAGCAGTCTAGCGGGGGGGAACGAGCAGTTCTTC. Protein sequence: CASSLAGGNEQFF.

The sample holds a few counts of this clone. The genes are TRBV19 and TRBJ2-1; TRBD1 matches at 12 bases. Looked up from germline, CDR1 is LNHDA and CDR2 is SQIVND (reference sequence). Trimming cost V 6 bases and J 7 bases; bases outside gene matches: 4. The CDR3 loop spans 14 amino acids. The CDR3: CASSKGQGANEQFF. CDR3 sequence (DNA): TGTGCCAGTAGCAAGGGACAGGGGGCTAATGAGCAGTTCTTC.

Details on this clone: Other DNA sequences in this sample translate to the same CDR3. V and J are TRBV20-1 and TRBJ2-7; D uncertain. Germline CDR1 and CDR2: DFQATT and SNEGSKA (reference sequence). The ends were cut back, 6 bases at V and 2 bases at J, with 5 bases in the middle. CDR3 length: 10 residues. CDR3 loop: CSASAYEQYF. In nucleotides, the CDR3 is TGCAGTGCCTCGGCCTACGAGCAGTACTTC.

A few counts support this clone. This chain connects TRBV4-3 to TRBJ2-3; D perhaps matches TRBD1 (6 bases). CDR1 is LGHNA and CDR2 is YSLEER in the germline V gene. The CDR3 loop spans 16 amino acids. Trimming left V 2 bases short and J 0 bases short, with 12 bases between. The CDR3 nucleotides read TGCGCCAGCAGCCAACTCGACAGGAGAAGCACAGATACGCAGTATTTT. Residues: CASSQLDRRSTDTQYF.

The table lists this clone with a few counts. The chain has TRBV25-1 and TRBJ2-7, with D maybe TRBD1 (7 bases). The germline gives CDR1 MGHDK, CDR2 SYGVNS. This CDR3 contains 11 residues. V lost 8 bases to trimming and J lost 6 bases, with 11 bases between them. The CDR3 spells CASGQGGEQYF. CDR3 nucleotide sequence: TGTGCCAGCGGGCAGGGGGGCGAGCAGTACTTC.

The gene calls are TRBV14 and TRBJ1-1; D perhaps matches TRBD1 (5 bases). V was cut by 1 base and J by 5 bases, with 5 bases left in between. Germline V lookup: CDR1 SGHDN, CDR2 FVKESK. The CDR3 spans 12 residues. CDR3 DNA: TGTGCCAGCAGCCAAGCAGGGACTGAAGCTTTCTTT. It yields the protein CASSQAGTEAFF.

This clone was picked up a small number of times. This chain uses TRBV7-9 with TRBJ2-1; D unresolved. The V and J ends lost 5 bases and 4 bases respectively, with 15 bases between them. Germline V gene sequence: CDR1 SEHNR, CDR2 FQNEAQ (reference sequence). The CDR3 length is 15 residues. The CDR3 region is CASSLPRGVYNEQFF. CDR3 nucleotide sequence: TGTGCCAGCAGCCTCCCCCGCGGCGTATACAATGAGCAGTTCTTC.

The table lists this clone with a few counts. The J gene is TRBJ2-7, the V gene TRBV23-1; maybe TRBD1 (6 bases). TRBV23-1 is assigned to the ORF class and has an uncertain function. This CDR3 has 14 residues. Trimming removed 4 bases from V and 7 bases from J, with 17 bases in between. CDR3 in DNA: TGCGCCAGCAGTCTCCTCTCGACAGGCGGAGAGCAGTACTTC. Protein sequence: CASSLLSTGGEQYF.

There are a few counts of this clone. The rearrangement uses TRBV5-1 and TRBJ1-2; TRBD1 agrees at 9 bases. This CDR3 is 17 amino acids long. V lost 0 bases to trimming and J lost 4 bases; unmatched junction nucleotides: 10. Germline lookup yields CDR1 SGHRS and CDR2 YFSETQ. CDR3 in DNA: TGCGCCAGCAGCTTGGGGACAGGGGAAACATCGGGCTATGGCTACACCTTC. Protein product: CASSLGTGETSGYGYTF.

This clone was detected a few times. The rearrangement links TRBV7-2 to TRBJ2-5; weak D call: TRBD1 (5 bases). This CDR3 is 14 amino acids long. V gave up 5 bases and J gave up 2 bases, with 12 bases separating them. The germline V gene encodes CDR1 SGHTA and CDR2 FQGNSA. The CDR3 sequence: CASSQKRGQETQYF. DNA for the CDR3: TGTGCCAGCAGCCAAAAAAGGGGTCAAGAGACCCAGTACTTC.

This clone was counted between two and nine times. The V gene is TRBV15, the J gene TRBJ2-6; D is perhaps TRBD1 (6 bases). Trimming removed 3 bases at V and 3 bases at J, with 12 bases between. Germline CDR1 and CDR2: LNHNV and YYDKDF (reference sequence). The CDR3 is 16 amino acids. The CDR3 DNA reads TGTGCCACCAGCAGCTATGGGGGCGGTGGGGCCAACGTCCTGACTTTC. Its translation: CATSSYGGGGANVLTF.